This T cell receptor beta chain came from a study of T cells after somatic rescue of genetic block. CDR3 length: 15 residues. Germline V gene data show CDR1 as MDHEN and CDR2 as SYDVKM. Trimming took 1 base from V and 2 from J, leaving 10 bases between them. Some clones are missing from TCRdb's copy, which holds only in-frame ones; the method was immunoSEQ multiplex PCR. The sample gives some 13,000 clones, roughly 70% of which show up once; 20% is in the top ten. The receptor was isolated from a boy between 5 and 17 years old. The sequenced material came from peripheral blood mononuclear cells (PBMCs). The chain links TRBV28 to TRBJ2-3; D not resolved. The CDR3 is CASSLSTYYTDTQYF. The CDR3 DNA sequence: TGTGCCAGCAGTTTATCAACCTACTACACAGATACGCAGTATTTT. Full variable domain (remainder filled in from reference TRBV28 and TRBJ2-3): DVKVTQSSRYLVKRTGEKVFLECVQDMDHENMFWYRQDPGLGLRLIYFSYDVKMKEKGDIPEGYSVSREKKERFSLILESASTNQTSMYLCASSLSTYYTDTQYFGPGTRLTVL.